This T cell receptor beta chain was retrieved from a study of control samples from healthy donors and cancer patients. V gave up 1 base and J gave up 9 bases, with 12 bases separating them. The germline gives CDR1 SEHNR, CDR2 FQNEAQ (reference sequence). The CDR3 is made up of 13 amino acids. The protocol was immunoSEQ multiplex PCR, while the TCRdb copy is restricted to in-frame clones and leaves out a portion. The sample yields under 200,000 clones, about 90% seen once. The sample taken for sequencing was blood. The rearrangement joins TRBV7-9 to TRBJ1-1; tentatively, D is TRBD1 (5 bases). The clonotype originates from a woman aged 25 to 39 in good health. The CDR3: CASSLVDITQAFF. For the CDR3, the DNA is TGTGCCAGCAGCTTAGTGGACATTACTCAAGCTTTCTTT.